The following is a T cell receptor beta chain sequence with its context. PCR amplification relied on 60 Vbeta primers (plus 13 Jbeta primers). TCRdb's table, derived via immunoSEQ multiplex PCR, lists solely in-frame clones and lacks some. This sample carries roughly 73,000 clones, about 84% of them seen once, and the ten largest clones take 3.4%. The data were obtained in a study of cytomegalovirus exposure and HLA in healthy donors. CDR1 and CDR2 from the germline V gene are SEHNR and FQNEAQ (reference sequence). The length of the CDR3 is 14 residues. V was shortened by 1 base and J by 1 base, with 7 bases between the two germline ends.

This TCR derives from a man between 35 and 55 years old in good health and CMV-seronegative. The sequenced sample was PBMCs. V gene TRBV7-9 combines with J gene TRBJ1-1, with unresolved D. In DNA form, the CDR3 reads TGTGCCAGCAGCTTAGAGTGGCAGAACACTGAAGCTTTCTTT. Translation: CASSLEWQNTEAFF.